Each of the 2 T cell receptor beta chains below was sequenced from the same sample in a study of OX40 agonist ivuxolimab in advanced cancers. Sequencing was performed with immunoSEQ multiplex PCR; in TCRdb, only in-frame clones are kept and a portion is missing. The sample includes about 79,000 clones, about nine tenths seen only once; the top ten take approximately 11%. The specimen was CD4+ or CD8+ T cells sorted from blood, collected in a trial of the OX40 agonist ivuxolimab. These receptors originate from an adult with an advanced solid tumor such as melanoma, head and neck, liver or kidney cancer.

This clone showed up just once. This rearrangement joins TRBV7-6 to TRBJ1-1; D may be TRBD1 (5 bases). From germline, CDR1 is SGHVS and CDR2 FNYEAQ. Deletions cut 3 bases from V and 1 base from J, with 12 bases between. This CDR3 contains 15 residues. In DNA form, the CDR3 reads TGTGCCAGCAGCTTCTCCGGGACGGCGAACACTGAAGCTTTCTTT. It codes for CASSFSGTANTEAFF. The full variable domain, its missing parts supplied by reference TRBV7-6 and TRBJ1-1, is GAGVSQSPRYKVTKRGQDVALRCDPISGHVSLYWYRQALGQGPEFLTYFNYEAQQDKSGLPNDRFSAERPEGSISTLTIQRTEQRDSAMYRCASSFSGTANTEAFFGQGTRLTVV.

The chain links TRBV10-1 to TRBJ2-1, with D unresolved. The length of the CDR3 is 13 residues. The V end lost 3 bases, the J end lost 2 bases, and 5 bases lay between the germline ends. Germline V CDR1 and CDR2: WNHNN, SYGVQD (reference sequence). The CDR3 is CASSDQAYNEQFF. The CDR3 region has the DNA TGCGCCAGCAGTGACCAGGCCTACAATGAGCAGTTCTTC.